This TCR beta chain was documented in a study of cytomegalovirus exposure and HLA in healthy donors. V trimming: 2 bases; J trimming: 2 bases; junction bases outside the gene matches: 5. CDR3 length: 15 amino acids. CDR1 and CDR2 (germline): SNHLY, FYNNEI. 13 Jbeta primers and 60 Vbeta primers were used for the PCR. Using immunoSEQ multiplex PCR, the repertoire was profiled, and TCRdb retains in-frame clones only, with some absent. The sample has tens of thousands of clones, 75% to 80% seen once; the top ten hold around 4.3%. The V and J genes are TRBV2 and TRBJ1-2, with 7 bases matching TRBD1. Specimen: PBMCs. This TCR derives from a man aged 35-49 years in good health and CMV-seronegative. CDR3 amino acids: CASSERTGPNYGYTF. The CDR3 bases are TGTGCCAGCAGTGAACGGACAGGCCCAAACTATGGCTACACCTTC.